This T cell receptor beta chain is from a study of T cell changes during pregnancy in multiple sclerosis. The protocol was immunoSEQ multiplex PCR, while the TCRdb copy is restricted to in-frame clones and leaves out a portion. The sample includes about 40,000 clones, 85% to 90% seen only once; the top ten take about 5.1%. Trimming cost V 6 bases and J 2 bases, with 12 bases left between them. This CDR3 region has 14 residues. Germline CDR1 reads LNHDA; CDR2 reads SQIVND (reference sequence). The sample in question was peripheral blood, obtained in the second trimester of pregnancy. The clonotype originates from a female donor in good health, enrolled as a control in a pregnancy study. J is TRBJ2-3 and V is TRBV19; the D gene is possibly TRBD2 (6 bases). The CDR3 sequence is CASRSRENTDTQYF. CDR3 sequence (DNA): TGTGCCAGTAGGTCGCGGGAAAACACAGATACGCAGTATTTT.